Listed below are T cell receptor beta chains from one sample, sequenced in a study of graft-versus-host responses after intestinal transplantation. Profiled with immunoSEQ multiplex PCR; TCRdb holds only in-frame clones, not every one. Of approximately 100,000 clones listed, roughly 88% are singletons. The material sequenced was PBMCs, taken 255 days after intestinal transplant. All receptors derive from a human patient who received an intestinal transplant, so some T cells may come from the graft donor. Both conserved end residues are part of each CDR3. D genes are given only for firm matches. Size is stated for part of the rows, as once, few or many counts, or as a class when the clone is expanded.

>15|TRBV27|.|.|TRBJ2-3
CASSGAGTSTDTQYF
TGTGCCAGCAGTGGAGCCGGGACTAGCACAGATACGCAGTATTTT
>14|TRBV7-7|.|.|TRBJ2-5
CASSLVGGQETQYF
TGTGCTAGCAGCTTAGTTGGCGGCCAAGAGACCCAGTACTTC
>14|TRBV5-1|.|.|TRBJ2-3
CASSLARGADTQYF
TGCGCCAGCAGCTTGGCCAGGGGGGCGGATACGCAGTATTTT
>15|TRBV19|TRBD2|.|TRBJ2-1
CASSILAGRYNEQFF
TGTGCCAGTAGTATACTCGCCGGGAGGTACAATGAGCAGTTCTTC
>17|TRBV18|TRBD1|.|TRBJ2-3
CASSPEGQGGSTGTQYF
TGTGCCAGCTCACCTGAAGGACAGGGAGGATCCACAGGTACGCAGTATTTT
>12|TRBV6-5|.|.|TRBJ1-1
CASVSVNTEAFF
TGTGCCAGCGTAAGCGTAAACACTGAAGCTTTCTTT
>13|TRBV6-6|.|.|TRBJ1-3
CASARAGGNTIYF
TGTGCCAGCGCCAGAGCCGGGGGAAACACCATATATTTT
>12|TRBV6-5|.|.|TRBJ2-1
CATLIFGGEQFF
TGTGCCACCCTCATCTTCGGTGGTGAGCAGTTCTTC
>14|TRBV28|.|.|TRBJ1-1
CASSLGTVNTEAFF
TGTGCCAGCAGTTTGGGGACGGTGAACACTGAAGCTTTCTTT
>14|TRBV27|TRBD1|.|TRBJ2-7
CASRRQGGPNEQYF
TGTGCCAGCAGGAGACAGGGGGGTCCCAACGAGCAGTACTTC
>14|TRBV23-1|TRBD1|.|TRBJ2-7
CASSQFEGTGLEYF
TGCGCCAGCAGTCAATTCGAGGGGACAGGGTTGGAGTACTTC
>16|TRBV18|.|.|TRBJ2-2
CASSPPIPLNTGELFF
TGTGCCAGCTCACCACCCATCCCGCTGAACACCGGGGAGCTGTTTTTT
>13|TRBV18|.|.|TRBJ2-1
CASSPKGNGEQFF
TGTGCCAGCTCACCAAAGGGGAACGGTGAGCAGTTCTTC
>16|TRBV15|TRBD1|.|TRBJ1-3
CATSRDRGLSGNTIYF
TGTGCCACCTCGCGGGACAGGGGCCTCTCTGGAAACACCATATATTTT
>15|TRBV6-5|TRBD1|.|TRBJ1-4
CASSRGQTTNEKLFF
TGTGCCAGCAGTCGGGGACAGACAACTAATGAAAAACTGTTTTTT
>13|TRBV19|.|.|TRBJ2-7
CASSSAGLNEQYF
TGTGCCAGTAGTTCAGCAGGCTTGAACGAGCAGTACTTC
>14|TRBV6-6|TRBD2|.|TRBJ2-1
CASSYPIAGGPEFF
TGTGCCAGCAGTTATCCAATAGCGGGAGGGCCGGAGTTCTTC
>15|TRBV5-6|.|once|TRBJ2-1
CASSIPERVYNEQFF
TGTGCCAGCAGCATACCAGAGCGAGTCTACAATGAGCAGTTCTTC
>12|TRBV19|.|few|TRBJ1-1
CATSDRRTEAFF
TGTGCCACCTCCGACAGGAGGACTGAAGCTTTCTTT
>18|TRBV21-1|.|.|TRBJ1-5
CASSTRTFGPALSQPQHF
TGTGCCAGCAGCACCCGGACATTCGGTCCTGCCCTAAGTCAGCCCCAGCATTTT
>13|TRBV4-1|.|.|TRBJ2-1
CASSQGWTLKQFF
TGCGCCAGCAGCCAAGGGTGGACTCTAAAGCAGTTCTTC
>13|TRBV6-5|.|.|TRBJ2-2
CASSGWGTGELFF
TGTGCCAGCAGTGGATGGGGGACCGGGGAGCTGTTTTTT
>14|TRBV6-5|.|.|TRBJ2-4
CASRPQGAKNIQYF
TGTGCCAGCAGGCCCCAGGGAGCCAAAAACATTCAGTACTTC
>17|TRBV28|TRBD1|.|TRBJ1-4
CASSFPGQFLTNEKLFF
TGTGCCAGCAGTTTCCCGGGACAGTTTCTAACTAATGAAAAACTGTTTTTT
>14|TRBV5-4|.|.|TRBJ1-4
CASGRTPANEKLFF
TGTGCCAGCGGTAGGACACCCGCGAATGAAAAACTGTTTTTT
>15|TRBV9|TRBD2|.|TRBJ2-5
CASSGGLAGEETQYF
TGTGCCAGCAGCGGGGGACTAGCGGGGGAAGAGACCCAGTACTTC
>16|TRBV5-1|.|.|TRBJ2-3
CASSLEWVRPPDTQYF
TGCGCCAGCAGCTTGGAATGGGTACGGCCCCCAGATACGCAGTATTTT
>15|TRBV10-3|.|once|TRBJ1-3
CAISELQGSGNTIYF
TGTGCCATCAGTGAGTTACAGGGCTCTGGAAACACCATATATTTT
>19|TRBV30|TRBD1|.|TRBJ1-1
CAWTNGPGTAVPMNTGAFF
TGTGCCTGGACAAATGGTCCCGGGACAGCTGTTCCTATGAACACTGGAGCTTTCTTT
>16|TRBV4-1|TRBD2|.|TRBJ2-1
CASSQLGAGGVNEQFF
TGCGCCAGCAGCCAACTTGGAGCGGGGGGTGTCAATGAGCAGTTCTTC
>12|TRBV28|.|few|TRBJ2-7
CASRSSVSEQYF
TGTGCCAGCAGGTCCTCCGTTAGCGAGCAGTACTTC
>15|TRBV6-5|TRBD1|few|TRBJ1-1
CASSYSGRGRGEAFF
TGTGCCAGCAGTTACTCAGGTAGGGGGCGAGGTGAAGCTTTCTTT
>15|TRBV5-1|TRBD1|once|TRBJ1-6
CASSLGTGYNSPLHF
TGCGCCAGCAGCTTGGGGACAGGGTATAATTCACCCCTCCACTTT
>13|TRBV29-1|.|.|TRBJ2-5
CSVEARASETQYF
TGCAGCGTTGAGGCCAGGGCTTCAGAGACCCAGTACTTC
>20|TRBV4-1|TRBD2|.|TRBJ2-7
CASSQKGWTSGGASSYEQYF
TGCGCCAGCAGCCAAAAGGGTTGGACTAGCGGGGGGGCCAGCTCCTACGAGCAGTACTTC
>13|TRBV6-1|.|.|TRBJ1-6
CASSTGWNSPLHF
TGTGCCAGCAGTACAGGGTGGAATTCACCCCTCCACTTT
>15|TRBV28|.|.|TRBJ2-5
CASSLIDRSQETQYF
TGTGCCAGCAGCCTCATCGACAGGAGCCAAGAGACCCAGTACTTC
>12|TRBV12-5|.|.|TRBJ1-1
CASAKSSGEAFF
TGTGCTAGTGCCAAATCCTCCGGAGAAGCTTTCTTT
>13|TRBV28|.|few|TRBJ1-5
CASSFGSDQPQHF
TGTGCCAGCAGTTTCGGGTCGGATCAGCCCCAGCATTTT
>15|TRBV6-5|.|.|TRBJ1-5
CASRQQGGDNQPQHF
TGTGCCAGCAGACAACAGGGCGGTGACAATCAGCCCCAGCATTTT
>17|TRBV5-1|.|.|TRBJ2-5
CASSLGLRGGRQETQYF
TGCGCCAGCAGCTTGGGGCTCAGAGGTGGGAGGCAAGAGACCCAGTACTTC
>14|TRBV6-6|.|.|TRBJ1-2
CASSYNRASYGYTF
TGTGCCAGCAGTTACAATAGGGCCTCCTATGGCTACACCTTC
>15|TRBV27|.|.|TRBJ1-2
CASSLQWGSNYGYTF
TGTGCCAGCAGTTTACAATGGGGGTCTAACTATGGCTACACCTTC
>15|TRBV28|.|.|TRBJ2-2
CASSPLRERAGELFF
TGTGCCAGCAGCCCTTTACGGGAGAGGGCCGGGGAGCTGTTTTTT
>15|TRBV28|.|.|TRBJ1-5
CASSPPSEGRQPQHF
TGTGCCAGCAGTCCCCCCAGTGAAGGGCGGCAGCCCCAGCATTTT